Given below is one T cell receptor (beta chain) in context. The CDR3 contains 15 residues. Unmatched junction bases numbered 10, after V lost 4 bases and J lost 5 bases. Germline V lookup: CDR1 KGHSH, CDR2 LQKENI. This specimen comes from a study of T cell responses to AZD1222 COVID-19 vaccine. Sequencing was performed with immunoSEQ multiplex PCR; in TCRdb, only in-frame clones are kept and a portion is missing. The sample records some 130,000 clones, 85% to 90% being singletons. This clonotype originated in an adult in good health. The sequenced sample was peripheral blood, obtained on day 0 of AZD1222 vaccination. The chain joins TRBV18 to TRBJ1-1; 7 nucleotides match TRBD1. CDR3 DNA: TGTGCCAGCTCACGGGACAGCGGGGGTGGGACTGAAGCTTTCTTT. Translation: CASSRDSGGGTEAFF.